A single sample is the source of the 21 T cell receptor beta chains below, sequenced in a study of T-cell memory formation after mild COVID-19 (dated by TCRdb to about 2021). The library was built by means of 5' RACE. TCRdb lists the instrument as Illumina NovaSeq 6000. TCRdb reprocessing: public reads trimmed at Q25 with fastp, clones called with MiXCR, in-frame beta chains kept. Rows are combined by CDR3 protein, so each entry shows the most common genes and DNA. The sample profile shows a few hundred thousand distinct CDR3 sequences; about 10% of them were found once. The top ten clones comprise 2.5% to 3.5% of the sample. The sample was PBMCs or a T cell subset sorted from them (not recorded which). The receptors were gathered from a man younger than 30 who had mild COVID-19 (a few samples of this study predate the infection). The sample titles of this study are shuffled in the database, so cell type and time point are left out; the donor was told from shared clones.

This clonotype came up once. The chain links TRBV2 to TRBJ1-1; 7 nucleotides line up with TRBD1. The length of the CDR3 is 13 residues. V was pared by 6 bases and J by 2 bases, with 3 bases of the junction left unmatched. Germline CDR1 and CDR2: SNHLY and FYNNEI. The CDR3, as DNA: TGTGCCAGCAGGACAGGGCCTAACACTGAAGCTTTCTTT. Its translation: CASRTGPNTEAFF.

The chain carries TRBV5-1 and TRBJ1-2; TRBD1 aligns across 7 bases. This CDR3 comprises 15 residues. The V segment lost 0 bases and the J segment 3 bases; nucleotides outside the gene matches: 5. CDR1 is SGHRS and CDR2 is YFSETQ in the germline V gene. The CDR3 loop is CASSLAGTAHYGYTF. The CDR3 region has the DNA TGCGCCAGCAGCTTGGCCGGGACAGCGCACTATGGCTACACCTTC.

This clonotype was counted only a few times. The V gene is TRBV5-1, the J gene TRBJ2-2; 10 bases are shared with TRBD1. V shed 6 bases and J 7 bases; nucleotides not matched to a gene: 9. CDR3 length equals 15 residues. CDR1 is SGHRS and CDR2 is YFSETQ in the germline V gene. The CDR3 DNA reads as TGCGCCAGCATCGGGGGACAGGGGCTTGTCGGGGAGCTGTTTTTT. As protein: CASIGGQGLVGELFF.

The rearrangement uses TRBV10-1 and TRBJ2-1; TRBD1 aligns across 10 bases. V lost 6 bases, J lost 8 bases, and 4 bases stayed unmatched. Germline lookup yields CDR1 WNHNN and CDR2 SYGVQD (reference sequence). The CDR3 runs 13 residues. CDR3 coding DNA: TGCGCCAGCAGCCTGACAGGGGGCGATGAGCAGTTCTTC. Amino acid sequence: CASSLTGGDEQFF.

This CDR3 is CSASSGANVLTF. The CDR3, as DNA: TGCAGTGCTAGCTCTGGGGCCAACGTCCTGACTTTC. This rearrangement joins TRBV20-1 to TRBJ2-6; unclear D gene. CDR3 length: 12 residues. Germline assignment: CDR1 DFQATT and CDR2 SNEGSKA (reference sequence). V was shortened by 3 bases and J by 0 bases, with 0 bases between the two germline ends.

This clonotype has a count of ten or more. The genes are TRBV29-1 and TRBJ2-3; no reliable D call. The germline CDR1 and CDR2 sequences are SQVTM and ANQGSEA. Deletions cut 2 bases from V and 1 base from J, with 7 bases between. The CDR3 is 13 amino acids. The CDR3 region has the DNA TGCAGCGTTGAAAAGGGCCGCACAGATACGCAGTATTTT. Its translation is CSVEKGRTDTQYF.

The CDR3 region has the DNA TGTGCCAGCAGTTACAGCGGGACGGAGACCTACGAGCAGTACTTC. Amino acid sequence: CASSYSGTETYEQYF. V usage is TRBV6-2 or TRBV6-3 and J usage is TRBJ2-7; the match to TRBD2 covers 7 bases. Germline-derived CDR1 and CDR2 are MNHEY and SVGEGT. Germline trimming cut 2 bases from V and 2 bases from J; bases unmatched to any gene: 6. The CDR3 is made up of 15 amino acids.

The chain joins TRBV20-1 to TRBJ1-1, with 8 bases fitting TRBD1. CDR3 length: 12 residues. Per the germline V gene, CDR1 is DFQATT and CDR2 is SNEGSKA (reference sequence). The J segment lost 10 bases and the V segment lost 5 bases, leaving 9 bases of the junction unmatched. The CDR3 reads CSAPDRALVAFF. Here the CDR3 DNA reads TGCAGTGCTCCGGACAGGGCATTGGTAGCTTTCTTT.

This clonotype was detected only a few times. The chain uses TRBV3-1 and TRBJ2-5; the D call may be TRBD1 or TRBD2 (5 bases each). V lost 5 bases, J lost 5 bases, and 21 bases lay in between. The CDR3 extends over 16 amino acids. Per the germline V gene, CDR1 is LGHDT and CDR2 is YNNKEL (reference sequence). The CDR3 bases are TGTGCCAGCAGCAGTGACCTGGGGCTAACGGGGGAGACCCAGTACTTC. It encodes CASSSDLGLTGETQYF.

V usage is TRBV7-3 and J usage is TRBJ2-3, with D possibly called TRBD1 or TRBD2 (6 bases each). V lost 5 bases, J lost 7 bases, and 22 bases lay in between. The CDR3 runs to 16 residues. Germline V gives CDR1 SGHTA, CDR2 FQGTGA. The CDR3, as DNA: TGTGCCAGCAGCCCCACGGGGGCTCGGGGTCGGAATACGCAGTATTTT. Protein product: CASSPTGARGRNTQYF.

The chain links TRBV7-2 to TRBJ2-7, with TRBD1 matching over 7 bases. The CDR3 totals 14 residues. CDR1 and CDR2 from the germline V gene are SGHTA and FQGNSA. The V segment lost 5 bases and the J segment 2 bases; nucleotides outside the gene matches: 6. CDR3 sequence: CASSASGTAYEQYF. CDR3 in DNA: TGTGCCAGCAGCGCCTCCGGGACAGCCTACGAGCAGTACTTC.

The gene calls are TRBV20-1 and TRBJ1-1; D is perhaps TRBD1 (6 bases). This CDR3 comprises 10 residues. CDR1 DFQATT and CDR2 SNEGSKA come from the germline V gene (reference sequence). CDR3 bases: TGCAGGACCAGACAGGACGGAGCTTTCTTT. Translated, it gives CRTRQDGAFF.

A few counts support this clonotype. J is TRBJ2-3 and V is TRBV4-2, with 9 bases that match TRBD2. Trimming cost V 7 bases and J 0 bases; bases outside gene matches: 8. This CDR3 has 16 residues. The germline gives CDR1 LGHNA, CDR2 YNFKEQ. The DNA of the CDR3 is TGTGCCAGCACCTTAAAAGCGGGGGGTAGCACAGATACGCAGTATTTT. It codes for CASTLKAGGSTDTQYF.

This rearrangement joins TRBV7-8 to TRBJ2-1; 8 bases match TRBD1. The CDR3 has 14 amino acids. Unmatched junction bases numbered 10, after V lost 5 bases and J lost 10 bases. CDR1 SGHVS and CDR2 FQNEAQ come from the germline V gene. This CDR3 is CASSRGQGLGEQFF. Here the CDR3 DNA reads TGTGCCAGCAGCAGAGGACAGGGTTTAGGAGAGCAGTTCTTC.

There are many counts of this clonotype. J is TRBJ1-3 and V is TRBV7-6, with TRBD1 as a possible D gene (5 bases). Deletions cut 4 bases from V and 0 bases from J, with 16 bases between. Germline-derived CDR1 and CDR2 are SGHVS and FNYEAQ. This CDR3 is built from 17 residues. CDR3 in DNA: TGTGCCAGCAGCTCCGTTTTTGGGGCATTCTCTGGAAACACCATATATTTT. Amino acids: CASSSVFGAFSGNTIYF.

This clonotype has just a few counts. The chain carries TRBV5-1 and TRBJ2-1, with TRBD2 matching over 10 bases. V was clipped by 1 base and J by 7 bases; unmatched bases: 5. CDR1 and CDR2 from the germline V gene are SGHRS and YFSETQ. The CDR3 runs 15 residues. In DNA, the CDR3 is TGCGCCAGCAGCTTGAGAGCGGGGGGGCCTAATGAGCAGTTCTTC. Its translation: CASSLRAGGPNEQFF.

This clonotype has a handful of counts. The chain recombines TRBV4-3 with TRBJ1-1, with TRBD1 as a possible D gene (6 bases). The CDR3 length is 15 residues. CDR1 is LGHNA, CDR2 YSLEER, per germline. The V gene lost 4 bases and the J gene lost 5 bases, with 17 bases spanning the gap. This chain's CDR3 is CASSRLPQGRTEAFF. CDR3 nucleotides: TGCGCCAGCAGCCGCCTTCCACAGGGACGGACTGAAGCTTTCTTT.

In this sample, this clonotype turned up a few times. The chain recombines TRBV10-1 with TRBJ2-3; 9 positions match TRBD2. The CDR3 consists of 16 residues. The V gene's germline CDR1 is WNHNN and CDR2 SYGVQD (reference sequence). Trimming at V came to 2 bases and at J to 2 bases, leaving 5 bases not matched to a gene. CDR3 in DNA: TGCGCCAGCAGTGAGGGTAGCGGGGGTTACACAGATACGCAGTATTTT. Translated: CASSEGSGGYTDTQYF.

A few counts support this clonotype. This chain links TRBV10-3 with TRBJ2-3; the D gene is possibly TRBD2 (5 bases). The CDR3 extends over 14 amino acids. Trimming stripped 6 bases from V and 0 bases from J, with 10 bases between. Germline V gene lookup returns CDR1 ENHRY and CDR2 SYGVKD. CDR3 protein: CAIRVSDSTDTQYF. The CDR3 nucleotides read TGTGCCATCAGAGTTAGCGACAGCACAGATACGCAGTATTTT.

This clonotype was found a few times. V and J are TRBV20-1 and TRBJ1-3, with D uncertain. Germline loops: CDR1 DFQATT, CDR2 SNEGSKA (reference sequence). V was cut by 5 bases and J by 3 bases, with 11 bases left in between. The CDR3 is 13 residues long. The CDR3 here is CSAPGIGGNTIYF. As DNA, the CDR3 is TGCAGTGCTCCGGGGATAGGTGGAAACACCATATATTTT.

In its sample, this clonotype was seen a few times. The gene calls are TRBV5-1 and TRBJ2-3; 11 nucleotides agree with TRBD2. V lost 2 bases and J lost 1; bases outside the gene matches: 3. Per the germline V gene, CDR1 is SGHRS and CDR2 is YFSETQ. The CDR3 has 16 amino acids. Here the CDR3 DNA reads TGCGCCAGCAGCTTTTTTAGCGGGGGGGGCACAGATACGCAGTATTTT. It specifies CASSFFSGGGTDTQYF.